This T cell receptor beta chain was recovered during a study of metastatic and nonmetastatic thyroid tumors. About the research overall: Both malignant and benign thyroid patients supplied peripheral blood and tumor or nodule tissue samples, across which the repertoires of these patients were then compared.

In this sample, this clone turned up many times. What it recognizes is unknown. Thyroid surgery was performed in patients who had received no treatment beforehand. Germline values: CDR1 DFQATT, CDR2 SNEGSKA (reference sequence). This CDR3 comprises 15 residues. V lost 3 bases and J lost 0, with 15 bases in between. Findings and caveats of the study: Significantly greater TCR beta diversity was reportedly found in malignant thyroid tumors than in benign nodules (in blood and tumor).

As handled by the study authors: A papillary thyroid cancer distant-metastasis classifier was built from CDR3 differences across clinicopathological groups. TCRdb reassembled clones from the PCR reads with MiXCR. These V and J calls rely on TCRdb rather than the paper's analysis. The sample lists under 95,000 clones; more than 9.5% were seen once. The chain links TRBV20-1 to TRBJ2-7, with D uncertain. The sample consisted of blood. The TCR was taken from a female donor with papillary thyroid cancer or a benign thyroid nodule (not recorded which). Some clones in this sample may be carry-over from other donors' samples. The CDR3 DNA reads as TGCAGTGCTAGCCCCACTACCTCCTACTCCTACGAGCAGTACTTC. It translates to CSASPTTSYSYEQYF.